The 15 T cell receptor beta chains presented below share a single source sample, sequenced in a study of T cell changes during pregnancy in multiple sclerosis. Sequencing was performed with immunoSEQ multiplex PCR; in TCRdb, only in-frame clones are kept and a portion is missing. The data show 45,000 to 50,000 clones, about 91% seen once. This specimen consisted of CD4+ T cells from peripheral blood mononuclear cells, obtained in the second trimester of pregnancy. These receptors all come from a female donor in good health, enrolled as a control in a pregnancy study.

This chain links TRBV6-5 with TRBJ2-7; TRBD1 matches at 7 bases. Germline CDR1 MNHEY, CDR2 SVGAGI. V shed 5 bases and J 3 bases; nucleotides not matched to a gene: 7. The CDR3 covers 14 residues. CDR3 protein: CASSLTGKDYEQYF. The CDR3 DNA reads TGTGCCAGCAGTCTGACAGGGAAAGACTACGAGCAGTACTTC.

CDR3 DNA: TGTGCCAGTAGTATGTACAGGGGGCTGGAGCAGTTCTTC. Translated, it gives CASSMYRGLEQFF. This chain connects TRBV19 to TRBJ2-1, with 9 nucleotides matching TRBD1. The CDR3 spans 13 residues. Germline V CDR1 and CDR2: LNHDA, SQIVND (reference sequence). V dropped 3 bases and J dropped 10; count of bases not matched to a gene: 4.

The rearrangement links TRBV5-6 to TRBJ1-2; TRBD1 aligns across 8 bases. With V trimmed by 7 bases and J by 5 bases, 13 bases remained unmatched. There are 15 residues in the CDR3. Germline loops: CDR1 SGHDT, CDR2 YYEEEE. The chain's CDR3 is CASSAGQGAWYGYTF. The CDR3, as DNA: TGTGCCAGCTCGGCCGGGCAGGGGGCTTGGTATGGCTACACCTTC. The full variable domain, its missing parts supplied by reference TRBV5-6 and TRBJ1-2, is DAGVTQSPTHLIKTRGQQVTLRCSPKSGHDTVSWYQQALGQGPQFIFQYYEEEERQRGNFPDRFSGHQFPNYSSELNVNALLLGDSALYLCASSAGQGAWYGYTFGSGTRLTVV.

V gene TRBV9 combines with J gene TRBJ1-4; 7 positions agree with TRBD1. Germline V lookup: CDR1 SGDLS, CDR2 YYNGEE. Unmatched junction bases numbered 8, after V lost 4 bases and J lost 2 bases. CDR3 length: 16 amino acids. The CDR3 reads CASSRDEGATNEKLFF. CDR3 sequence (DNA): TGTGCCAGCAGCCGAGACGAGGGGGCCACTAATGAAAAACTGTTTTTT.

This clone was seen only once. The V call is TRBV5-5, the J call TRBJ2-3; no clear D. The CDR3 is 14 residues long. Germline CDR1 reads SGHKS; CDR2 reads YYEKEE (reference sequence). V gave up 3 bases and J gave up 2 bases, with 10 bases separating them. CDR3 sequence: CASSSQLPTDTQYF. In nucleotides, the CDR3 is TGTGCCAGCAGCTCTCAACTTCCCACAGATACGCAGTATTTT.

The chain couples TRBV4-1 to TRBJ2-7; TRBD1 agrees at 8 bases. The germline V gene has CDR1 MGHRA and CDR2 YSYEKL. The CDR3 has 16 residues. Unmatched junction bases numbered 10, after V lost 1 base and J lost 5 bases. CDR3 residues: CASSQGSRTGNHEQYF. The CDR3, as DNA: TGCGCCAGCAGCCAAGGGAGCCGGACAGGGAACCACGAGCAGTACTTC.

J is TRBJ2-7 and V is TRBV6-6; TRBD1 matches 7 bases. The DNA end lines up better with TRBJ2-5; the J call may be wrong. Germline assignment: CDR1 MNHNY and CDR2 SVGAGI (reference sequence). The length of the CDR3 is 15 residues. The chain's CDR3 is CASRPPGQTWETQYF. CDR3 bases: TGTGCCAGCAGACCCCCGGGACAGACTTGGGAGACCCAGTACTTC.

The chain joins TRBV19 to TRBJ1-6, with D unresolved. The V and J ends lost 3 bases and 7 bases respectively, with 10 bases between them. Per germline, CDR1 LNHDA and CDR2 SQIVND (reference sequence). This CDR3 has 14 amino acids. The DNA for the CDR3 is TGTGCCAGTAGTATCGGGAATCTAAATTCACCCCTCCACTTT. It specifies CASSIGNLNSPLHF.

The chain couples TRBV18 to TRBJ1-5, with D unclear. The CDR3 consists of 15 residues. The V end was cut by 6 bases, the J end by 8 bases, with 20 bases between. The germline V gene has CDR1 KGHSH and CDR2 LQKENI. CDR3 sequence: CASSPIGGGFEPQHF. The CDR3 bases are TGTGCCAGCTCCCCGATTGGAGGAGGGTTTGAGCCCCAGCATTTT.

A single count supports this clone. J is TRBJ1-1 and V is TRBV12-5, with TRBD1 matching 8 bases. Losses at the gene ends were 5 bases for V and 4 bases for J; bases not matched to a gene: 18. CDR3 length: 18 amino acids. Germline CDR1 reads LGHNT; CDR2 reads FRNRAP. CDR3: CASGTAFQGALSVTEAFF. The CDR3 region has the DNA TGTGCTAGTGGTACCGCCTTCCAGGGGGCCTTGAGTGTCACTGAAGCTTTCTTT.

CDR3 bases: TGTGCCATCGCGAATGAGGCAACTAATGAAAAACTGTTTTTT. Translation: CAIANEATNEKLFF. This chain connects TRBV10-3 to TRBJ1-4; D remains unclear. Germline-derived CDR1 and CDR2 are ENHRY and SYGVKD. This CDR3 is built from 14 residues. V was shortened by 8 bases and J by 0 bases, with 10 bases between the two germline ends.

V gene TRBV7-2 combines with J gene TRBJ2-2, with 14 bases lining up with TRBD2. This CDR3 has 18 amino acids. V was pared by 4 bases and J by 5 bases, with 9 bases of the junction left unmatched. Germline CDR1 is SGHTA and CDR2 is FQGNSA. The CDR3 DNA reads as TGTGCCAGCAGCTCCGCCCGACTAGCGGGGGGGCCGACCGGGGAGCTGTTTTTT. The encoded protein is CASSSARLAGGPTGELFF.

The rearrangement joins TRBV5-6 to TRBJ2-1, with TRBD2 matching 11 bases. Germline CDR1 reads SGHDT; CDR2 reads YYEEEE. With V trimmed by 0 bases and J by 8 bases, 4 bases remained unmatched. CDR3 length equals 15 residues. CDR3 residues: CASSLVSGGAHEQFF. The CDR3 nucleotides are TGTGCCAGCAGCTTGGTTAGCGGGGGGGCCCATGAGCAGTTCTTC.

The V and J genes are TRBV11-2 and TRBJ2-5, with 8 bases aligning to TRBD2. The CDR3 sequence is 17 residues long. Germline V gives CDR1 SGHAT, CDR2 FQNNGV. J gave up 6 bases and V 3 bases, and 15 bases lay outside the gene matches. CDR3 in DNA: TGTGCCAGCAGCTTTTCGGGGGGGCCCGAGAGTGGGAAGACCCAGTACTTC. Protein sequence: CASSFSGGPESGKTQYF.

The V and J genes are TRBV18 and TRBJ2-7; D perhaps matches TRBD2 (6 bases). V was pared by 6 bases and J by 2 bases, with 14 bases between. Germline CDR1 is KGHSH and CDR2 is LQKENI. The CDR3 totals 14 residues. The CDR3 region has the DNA TGTGCCAGCTCCCCCTCCGGAGGGGCCTACGAGCAGTACTTC. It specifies CASSPSGGAYEQYF.